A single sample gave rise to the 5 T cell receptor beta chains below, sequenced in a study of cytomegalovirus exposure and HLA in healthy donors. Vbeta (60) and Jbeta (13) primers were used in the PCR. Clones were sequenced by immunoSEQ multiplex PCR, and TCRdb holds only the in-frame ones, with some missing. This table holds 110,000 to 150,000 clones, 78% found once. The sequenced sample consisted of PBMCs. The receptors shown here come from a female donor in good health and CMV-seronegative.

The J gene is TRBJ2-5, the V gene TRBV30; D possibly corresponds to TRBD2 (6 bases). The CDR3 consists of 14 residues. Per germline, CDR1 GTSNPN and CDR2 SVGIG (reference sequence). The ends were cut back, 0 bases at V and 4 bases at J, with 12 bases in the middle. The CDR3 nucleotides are TGTGCCTGGAGTGTACTAGCAGGAGGAGAGACCCAGTACTTC. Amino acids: CAWSVLAGGETQYF.

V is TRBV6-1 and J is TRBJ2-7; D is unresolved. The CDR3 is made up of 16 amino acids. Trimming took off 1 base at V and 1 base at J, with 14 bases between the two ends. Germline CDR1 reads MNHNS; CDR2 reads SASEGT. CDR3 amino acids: CASSEDWSYVSYEQYF. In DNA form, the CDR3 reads TGTGCCAGCAGTGAAGATTGGTCCTACGTTTCCTACGAGCAGTACTTC.

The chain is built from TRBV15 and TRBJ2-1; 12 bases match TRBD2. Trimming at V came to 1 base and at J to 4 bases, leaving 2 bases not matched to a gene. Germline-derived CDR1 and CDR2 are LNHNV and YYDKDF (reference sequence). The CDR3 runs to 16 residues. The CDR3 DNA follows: TGTGCCACCAGCAGAGGACTAGCGGGGGAGTACAATGAGCAGTTCTTC. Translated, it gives CATSRGLAGEYNEQFF.

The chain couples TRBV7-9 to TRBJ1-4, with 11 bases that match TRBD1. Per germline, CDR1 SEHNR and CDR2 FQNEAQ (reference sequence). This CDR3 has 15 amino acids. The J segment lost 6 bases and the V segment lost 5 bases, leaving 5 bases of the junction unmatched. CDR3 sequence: CASSPRTGGYEKLFF. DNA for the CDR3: TGTGCCAGCAGCCCACGGACAGGGGGCTATGAAAAACTGTTTTTT.

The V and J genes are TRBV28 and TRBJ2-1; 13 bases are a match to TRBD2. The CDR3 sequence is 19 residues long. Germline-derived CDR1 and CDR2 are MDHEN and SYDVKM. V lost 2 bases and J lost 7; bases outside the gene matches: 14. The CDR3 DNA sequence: TGTGCCAGCAGTTTAATATCGGGGTTCGGGACTAGCGGGAAAAATGAGCAGTTCTTC. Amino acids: CASSLISGFGTSGKNEQFF.